The source of this T cell receptor beta chain is a study of cytomegalovirus exposure and HLA in healthy donors. A note on this clone: The antigen is undetermined.

The length of the CDR3 is 15 residues. The germline CDR1 and CDR2 sequences are SNHLY and FYNNEI. J gave up 8 bases and V 6 bases, and 6 bases lay outside the gene matches. Study-wide findings and caveats: Researchers counted some 150 TCR beta chains as cytomegalovirus-associated. TCR sequences were mostly rare, though some public TCRs occurred in many donors.

The protocol was immunoSEQ multiplex PCR, while the TCRdb copy is restricted to in-frame clones and leaves out a portion. The sample has tens of thousands of clones, 90% to 95% seen once. This TCR was recovered from a woman aged 18-29 years in good health and CMV-seronegative. Sequencing used PBMCs. V gene TRBV2 combines with J gene TRBJ2-1; 14 bases are a match to TRBD2. The CDR3 bases are TGTGCCAGCAGCCTGGGACTAGCGGGAGTCGATGAGCAGTTCTTC. Amino acid sequence: CASSLGLAGVDEQFF.